The 25 T cell receptor beta chains presented below share a single source sample, sequenced in a study of response to subunit inactivated influenza vaccine. From the RT-PCR reads, TCRdb called clonotypes with MiXCR, one entry per CDR3 protein. In the table there are some 850,000 distinct CDR3 sequences, approximately 18% of which are singletons. The starting material was PBMCs from blood, obtained 5 days after vaccination. The source is a man in his fifties who received an inactivated influenza vaccine.

The table lists this clonotype with a few counts. The CDR3: CASSEERGREQYF. The CDR3 nucleotides read TGTGCCAGCAGTGAAGAGCGGGGGCGCGAGCAGTACTTC. The V call is TRBV2, the J call TRBJ2-7, with 8 bases matching TRBD2. The ends lost 1 base at V and 6 bases at J; junction bases unmatched: 2. Germline V gene sequence: CDR1 SNHLY, CDR2 FYNNEI. The CDR3 has 13 residues. The variable domain in full, completed from reference TRBV2 and TRBJ2-7, reads EPEVTQTPSHQVTQMGQEVILRCVPISNHLYFYWYRQILGQKVEFLVSFYNNEISEKSEIFDDQFSVERPDGSNFTLKIRSTKLEDSAMYFCASSEERGREQYFGPGTRLTVT.

The chain couples TRBV24-1 to TRBJ2-6, with 8 bases identical to TRBD2. Per the germline V gene, CDR1 is KGHDR and CDR2 is SFDVKD. CDR3 length: 14 residues. Trimming removed 3 bases from V and 11 bases from J; junction bases left unmatched: 5. The CDR3 coding sequence is TGTGCCACCAGTGATATAGCGGGGTCCGACGTCCTGACTTTC. Protein sequence: CATSDIAGSDVLTF.

This clonotype showed up just a few times. This chain links TRBV12-3 or TRBV12-4 with TRBJ2-2; TRBD2 aligns across 8 bases. Trimming cost V 6 bases and J 2 bases; bases outside gene matches: 2. The CDR3 runs to 14 residues. The CDR3 nucleotides are TGTGCCAGCAGCCGGGGGGGAAACACCGGGGAGCTGTTTTTT. It is translated as CASSRGGNTGELFF.

At least ten counts were recorded for this clonotype. The V gene is TRBV6-4, the J gene TRBJ2-2; D remains ambiguous. Germline lookup yields CDR1 MRHNA and CDR2 SNTAGT. V lost 6 bases and J 3 bases, leaving 8 bases between the germline ends. This CDR3 spans 13 amino acids. CDR3 in DNA: TGTGCCAGCAGCCAGGTCCACACCGGGGAGCTGTTTTTT. Its translation: CASSQVHTGELFF.

V usage is TRBV3-1 and J usage is TRBJ1-1; unclear D gene. This CDR3 contains 15 residues. V gave up 0 bases and J gave up 0 bases, with 8 bases separating them. Germline V lookup: CDR1 LGHDT, CDR2 YNNKEL (reference sequence). The CDR3 DNA follows: TGTGCCAGCAGCCAAGAAGCCATACTGAACACTGAAGCTTTCTTT. Protein: CASSQEAILNTEAFF. The full variable domain, completed using reference TRBV3-1 and TRBJ1-1, is DTAVSQTPKYLVTQMGNDKSIKCEQNLGHDTMYWYKQDSKKFLKIMFSYNNKELIINETVPNRFSPKSPDKAHLNLHINSLELGDSAVYFCASSQEAILNTEAFFGQGTRLTVV.

J is TRBJ1-1 and V is TRBV10-3; D is possibly TRBD1 (5 bases). V gave up 6 bases and J gave up 7 bases, with 12 bases separating them. Germline lookup yields CDR1 ENHRY and CDR2 SYGVKD. There are 12 residues in the CDR3. The CDR3 region is CAISPRGGEAFF. CDR3 coding DNA: TGTGCCATCAGCCCAAGGGGAGGTGAAGCTTTCTTT.

This clonotype was detected ten times or more. V is TRBV5-1 and J is TRBJ1-2, with D hard to call. The CDR3 loop spans 14 amino acids. The ends were cut back, 0 bases at V and 0 bases at J, with 6 bases in the middle. CDR1 and CDR2 (germline): SGHRS, YFSETQ. As DNA, the CDR3 is TGCGCCAGCAGCTTGGGCTCCTCTAACTATGGCTACACCTTC. Encoded protein: CASSLGSSNYGYTF.

The rearrangement links TRBV6-2 or TRBV6-3 to TRBJ1-5; no firm D call. Per germline, CDR1 MNHEY and CDR2 SVGEGT. V shed 2 bases and J shed 2 bases, with 7 bases lying between them. This CDR3 has 14 residues. CDR3 bases: TGTGCCAGCAGTTACGACATACGCAATCAGCCCCAGCATTTT. Encoded protein: CASSYDIRNQPQHF.

V usage is TRBV7-9 and J usage is TRBJ2-5; 7 bases are a match to TRBD2. Trimming cost V 2 bases and J 11 bases; bases outside gene matches: 11. The length of the CDR3 is 14 residues. CDR1 and CDR2 from the germline V gene are SEHNR and FQNEAQ (reference sequence). The DNA of the CDR3 is TGTGCCAGCAGCTTACCGGGGGGTCCAGCCGTGCAGTACTTC. It codes for CASSLPGGPAVQYF.

In its sample, this clonotype was seen a few times. The gene calls are TRBV7-8 and TRBJ2-2; D is undetermined. Germline assignment: CDR1 SGHVS and CDR2 FQNEAQ. Trimming removed 4 bases from V and 3 bases from J, with 15 bases in between. This CDR3 spans 16 amino acids. The CDR3, as DNA: TGTGCCAGCAGCTGGTCCTTAAGGCTTGACACCGGGGAGCTGTTTTTT. The encoded protein is CASSWSLRLDTGELFF.

The chain links TRBV6-2 or TRBV6-3 to TRBJ2-5; 9 positions agree with TRBD2. Germline CDR1 reads MNHEY; CDR2 reads SVGEGT. After removal of 0 bases from V and 7 bases from J, the junction contained 0 bases not matched to a gene. The CDR3 loop spans 13 amino acids. The CDR3 loop is CASSYSSGGTQYF. CDR3 DNA: TGTGCCAGCAGTTACTCTAGCGGGGGGACCCAGTACTTC.

This clonotype showed up just a few times. The chain is built from TRBV27 and TRBJ1-1, with a possible D match to TRBD1 (5 bases). The CDR3 is 13 amino acids. The V end lost 9 bases, the J end lost 5 bases, and 16 bases lay between the germline ends. Germline V gene data show CDR1 as MNHEY and CDR2 as SMNVEV (reference sequence). Written as DNA, the CDR3 is TGTGCCAGTCGAGGGGACTTTCGAACTGAAGCTTTCTTT. This codes for CASRGDFRTEAFF.

The table lists this clonotype with many counts. J is TRBJ2-5 and V is TRBV12-3 or TRBV12-4; 8 positions match TRBD1. Trimming took 6 bases from V and 5 from J; bases not matched to a gene: 8. This CDR3 comprises 14 residues. The CDR3 DNA sequence: TGTGCCAGCAGCCTCGCAGGGGGCGGGGAGACCCAGTACTTC. It is translated as CASSLAGGGETQYF.

This clonotype was counted ten times or more. The chain carries TRBV20-1 and TRBJ2-1; D remains ambiguous. The CDR3 contains 11 residues. The germline V gene encodes CDR1 DFQATT and CDR2 SNEGSKA (reference sequence). Between the trimmed V and J ends, which lost 6 bases and 4 bases, there was a span of 7 bases. CDR3 nucleotide sequence: TGCAGTGCCTCGACTTACAATGAGCAGTTCTTC. This sequence encodes CSASTYNEQFF.

The chain employs TRBV7-8 and TRBJ1-4; weak D call: TRBD1 (6 bases). CDR3 length: 16 residues. Germline CDR1 reads SGHVS; CDR2 reads FQNEAQ. Trimming shortened V by 6 bases and J by 5 bases, and 19 bases separated the two germline ends. CDR3 DNA: TGTGCCAGCAGATCGACAGGCTTGAGTGGAAATGAAAAACTGTTTTTT. This translates into CASRSTGLSGNEKLFF.

This clonotype was observed a few times. The genes are TRBV6-1 and TRBJ1-4, with 8 bases fitting TRBD1. Germline values: CDR1 MNHNS, CDR2 SASEGT. The CDR3 spans 14 residues. Losses at the gene ends were 5 bases for V and 6 bases for J; bases not matched to a gene: 5. CDR3 amino acids: CASSPTGGHEKLFF. The CDR3 DNA is TGTGCCAGCAGTCCCACAGGGGGGCATGAAAAACTGTTTTTT.

This clonotype was seen a handful of times. The chain joins TRBV18 to TRBJ2-7; 15 positions agree with TRBD2. The V gene's germline CDR1 is KGHSH and CDR2 LQKENI. This CDR3 is 18 amino acids long. Germline trimming cut 3 bases from V and 2 bases from J; bases unmatched to any gene: 8. CDR3 residues: CASSPPGLAGGQPYEQYF. The CDR3 coding sequence is TGTGCCAGCTCACCGCCGGGACTAGCGGGAGGCCAGCCCTACGAGCAGTACTTC. Full variable domain (remainder filled in from reference TRBV18 and TRBJ2-7): NAGVMQNPRHLVRRRGQEARLRCSPMKGHSHVYWYRQLPEEGLKFMVYLQKENIIDESGMPKERFSAEFPKEGPSILRIQQVVRGDSAAYFCASSPPGLAGGQPYEQYFGPGTRLTVT.

J is TRBJ2-1 and V is TRBV12-3 or TRBV12-4; D possibly corresponds to TRBD2 (6 bases). Trimming pared 5 bases from V and 9 bases from J, leaving 17 bases between. This CDR3 region has 14 residues. CDR3 residues: CASSTLGLNSEQFF. The CDR3 nucleotides read TGTGCCAGCAGTACGTTGGGACTGAACAGTGAGCAGTTCTTC.

This clonotype was counted only a few times. This sequence joins TRBV20-1 and TRBJ1-5, with unresolved D. Germline V gives CDR1 DFQATT, CDR2 SNEGSKA (reference sequence). The CDR3 spans 15 residues. Between the trimmed V and J ends, which lost 0 bases and 0 bases, there was a span of 9 bases. The CDR3 DNA follows: TGCAGTGCTAGAGAACCCCCTTATAGCAATCAGCCCCAGCATTTT. It yields the protein CSAREPPYSNQPQHF.

This clonotype was picked up a small number of times. The rearrangement links TRBV25-1 to TRBJ2-7; no clear D. Germline CDR1 is MGHDK and CDR2 is SYGVNS. CDR3 size: 14 residues. Trimming took 6 bases from V and 6 from J, leaving 18 bases between them. CDR3 amino acids: CASSEVSTRSEQYF. DNA for the CDR3: TGTGCCAGCAGCGAAGTGAGTACGCGGAGCGAGCAGTACTTC.

The chain combines TRBV12-3 or TRBV12-4 with TRBJ1-6; 9 positions match TRBD1. V was pared by 6 bases and J by 7 bases, with 4 bases of the junction left unmatched. The CDR3 spans 14 residues. The CDR3 nucleotides read TGTGCCAGCAGCCGGGGGACAGGGAATTCACCCCTCCACTTT. Translating it yields CASSRGTGNSPLHF.

This chain joins TRBV20-1 and TRBJ2-7; D tentatively reads TRBD1 or TRBD2 (5 bases each). The CDR3 loop spans 14 amino acids. Germline V gene sequence: CDR1 DFQATT, CDR2 SNEGSKA (reference sequence). Trimming pared 5 bases from V and 0 bases from J, leaving 14 bases between. The CDR3 region is CSARTRDHSYEQYF. The CDR3 region has the DNA TGCAGTGCTCGCACCAGGGACCACTCCTACGAGCAGTACTTC.

V usage is TRBV15 and J usage is TRBJ1-6; 10 nucleotides line up with TRBD1. Per germline, CDR1 LNHNV and CDR2 YYDKDF (reference sequence). The length of the CDR3 is 15 residues. V lost 1 base, J lost 7 bases, and 1 base stayed unmatched. CDR3 amino acids: CATSRGGQGNSPLHF. In nucleotides, the CDR3 is TGTGCCACCAGCAGAGGGGGACAGGGGAATTCACCCCTCCACTTT.

J is TRBJ2-7 and V is TRBV2; TRBD1 agrees at 9 bases. This CDR3 comprises 13 residues. With V trimmed by 8 bases and J by 2 bases, 4 bases remained unmatched. Germline V gives CDR1 SNHLY, CDR2 FYNNEI. The CDR3 reads CASRDRVTYEQYF. CDR3 coding DNA: TGTGCCAGCCGGGACAGGGTCACCTACGAGCAGTACTTC.

The chain uses TRBV7-2 and TRBJ1-1, with D possibly TRBD1 on 6 matching bases. The CDR3 spans 16 residues. Looked up from germline, CDR1 is SGHTA and CDR2 is FQGNSA. With 5 bases removed from V and 2 bases from J, the gap between germline ends came to 18 bases. Here the CDR3 reads CASSHQWGLENTEAFF. DNA for the CDR3: TGTGCCAGCAGCCACCAATGGGGGCTCGAAAACACTGAAGCTTTCTTT. Filled out from reference TRBV7-2 and TRBJ1-1, the complete variable domain reads GAGVSQSPSNKVTEKGKDVELRCDPISGHTALYWYRQSLGQGLEFLIYFQGNSAPDKSGLPSDRFSAERTGGSVSTLTIQRTQQEDSAVYLCASSHQWGLENTEAFFGQGTRLTVV.